Detailed here is one T cell receptor (beta chain). The CDR3 contains 16 residues. Between the trimmed V and J ends, which lost 2 bases and 0 bases, there was a span of 10 bases. CDR1 is MNHEY, CDR2 SVGAGI, per germline. This sample was taken from a study of blood T cell repertoires in COVID-19. Overall study context: Specimens from acute and convalescent COVID-19 originated in the United States, Italy and Spain. PBMCs, B-cell-depleted T cells, or T cells were the source of the cDNA or gDNA that made up the material.

Measured with immunoSEQ multiplex PCR; TCRdb has only the in-frame clones, and not every one. The sample lists fewer than 85,000 clones, roughly 84% occurring once. The sequence was obtained from a woman aged 60-75 years with acute or convalescent COVID-19. The chain couples TRBV6-5 to TRBJ1-4; no firm D call. The sequenced sample consisted of peripheral blood. The CDR3 region is CASSYPSPSTNEKLFF. CDR3 DNA: TGTGCCAGCAGTTACCCGAGCCCCTCAACTAATGAAAAACTGTTTTTT.